These 22 T cell receptor beta chains were sequenced from one sample in a study of identical twins. TCRdb re-called the 5' RACE reads with MiXCR, one entry per CDR3 protein. The sample includes around 1.7 million distinct CDR3 sequences, less than 35% of them seen just once. Sequenced: cord blood. The receptors here all came from a newborn girl in good health.

CDR3 DNA: TGTGCCAGCAGCTTGGGAGACTGGCAGCCCCAGCATTTT. This gives the protein CASSLGDWQPQHF. V and J are TRBV5-6 and TRBJ1-5; D remains unclear. CDR3 length equals 13 residues. With 0 bases removed from V and 7 bases from J, the gap between germline ends came to 8 bases. CDR1 SGHDT and CDR2 YYEEEE come from the germline V gene.

A few counts support this clonotype. The chain combines TRBV12-3 or TRBV12-4 with TRBJ2-7, with TRBD2 matching over 12 bases. V lost 3 bases, J lost 0 bases, and 9 bases stayed unmatched. The CDR3 spans 18 residues. The CDR3 is CASSFRRLAGGSSYEQYF. The CDR3 DNA sequence: TGTGCCAGCAGTTTCCGGCGTCTAGCGGGAGGGAGCTCCTACGAGCAGTACTTC.

The rearrangement joins TRBV7-9 to TRBJ2-7; D gene uncertain. The CDR3 has 15 residues. Germline V gene lookup returns CDR1 SEHNR and CDR2 FQNEAQ (reference sequence). V lost 5 bases, J lost 7 bases, and 21 bases lay in between. In nucleotides, the CDR3 is TGTGCCAGCAGCCGACTTCTTCGAGAGAGTGAGGAGCAGTACTTC. Translating it yields CASSRLLRESEEQYF.

This clonotype was seen only once. Possible read error: a much larger clone is one base away. The chain employs TRBV20-1 and TRBJ2-7; D is possibly TRBD1 (5 bases). Trimming pared 0 bases from V and 5 bases from J, leaving 11 bases between. Germline assignment: CDR1 DFQATT and CDR2 SNEGSKA (reference sequence). This CDR3 spans 13 amino acids. This chain's CDR3 is CSARDRVFHEQYF. The CDR3 nucleotides are TGCAGTGCTAGAGACAGGGTATTCCACGAGCAGTACTTC.

This rearrangement joins TRBV3-1 to TRBJ2-1; TRBD2 aligns across 10 bases. The CDR3 runs to 17 residues. Looked up from germline, CDR1 is LGHDT and CDR2 is YNNKEL (reference sequence). V dropped 1 base and J dropped 7; count of bases not matched to a gene: 10. CDR3 nucleotide sequence: TGTGCCAGCAGCCAAGTACTAAGCGGGGGGGCCAGGAATGAGCAGTTCTTC. Translating gives CASSQVLSGGARNEQFF.

CDR3 sequence reads: CASSYRRGQGSHEQYF. The CDR3 nucleotides are TGTGCCAGCAGTTACCGTCGGGGACAGGGGTCCCACGAGCAGTACTTC. The V and J genes are TRBV6-5 and TRBJ2-5, with 10 bases that match TRBD1. The DNA end is a closer match to TRBJ2-7, so the J assignment may be wrong. This CDR3 is built from 16 residues. The germline CDR1 and CDR2 sequences are MNHEY and SVGAGI.

The chain employs TRBV20-1 and TRBJ1-1; the D gene is possibly TRBD1 (6 bases). The CDR3 covers 15 residues. The ends were cut back, 5 bases at V and 2 bases at J, with 18 bases in the middle. CDR1 and CDR2 (germline): DFQATT, SNEGSKA (reference sequence). The CDR3 loop reads CSAPPPGHFNTEAFF. In nucleotides, the CDR3 is TGCAGTGCTCCCCCACCGGGACACTTTAACACTGAAGCTTTCTTT.

This chain uses TRBV28 with TRBJ1-1; TRBD1 agrees at 9 bases. CDR3 length: 12 amino acids. Losses at the gene ends were 6 bases for V and 9 bases for J; bases not matched to a gene: 5. The germline CDR1 and CDR2 sequences are MDHEN and SYDVKM. CDR3 amino acids: CASRPGQGKAFF. In DNA form, the CDR3 reads TGTGCCAGCAGGCCGGGACAGGGAAAAGCTTTCTTT.

This clonotype was seen repeatedly, ten times or more. This rearrangement joins TRBV7-2 to TRBJ2-1, with D possibly matching TRBD2 (5 bases). Germline V gene data show CDR1 as SGHTA and CDR2 as FQGNSA. V was shortened by 1 base and J by 7 bases, with 23 bases between the two germline ends. This CDR3 is 18 amino acids long. The CDR3 spells CASSLVNGGLVLGNEQFF. In DNA, the CDR3 is TGTGCCAGCAGCTTAGTGAACGGCGGGCTCGTCCTAGGGAATGAGCAGTTCTTC.

The V call is TRBV27, the J call TRBJ1-6, with 8 bases matching TRBD1. V lost 6 bases, J lost 8 bases, and 9 bases stayed unmatched. The CDR3 totals 15 residues. CDR1 is MNHEY, CDR2 SMNVEV, per germline (reference sequence). The CDR3 sequence: CASSPTRDRHSPLHF. Written as DNA, the CDR3 is TGTGCCAGCAGCCCTACGAGGGACAGGCATTCACCCCTCCACTTT.

This clonotype was seen just once. A read error is possible here, since a much larger clone lies one base away. The CDR3 nucleotides read TGTGCCAGCAGCGTTGGGGGTAGTACCTACGAGCAGTTCTTC. It encodes CASSVGGSTYEQFF. V gene TRBV9 combines with J gene TRBJ2-1; D possibly matches TRBD1 or TRBD2 (5 bases each). Germline V gene data show CDR1 as SGDLS and CDR2 as YYNGEE. The CDR3 has 14 amino acids. Trimming cost V 2 bases and J 10 bases, with 16 bases left between them.

Comment on this clonotype: A much larger clone lies a single base off, so this may be a read error. The rearrangement links TRBV5-1 to TRBJ1-4; maybe TRBD1 (5 bases). Trimming cost V 2 bases and J 0 bases, with 8 bases left between them. The CDR3 covers 15 residues. Germline V lookup: CDR1 SGHRS, CDR2 YFSETQ. The CDR3 is CASSFGRATNEKLFF. DNA of the CDR3: TGCGCCAGCAGCTTTGGCAGGGCAACTAATGAAAAACTGTTTTTT.

This clonotype was observed a few times. The chain uses TRBV28 and TRBJ1-1; D is possibly TRBD1 (6 bases). The germline V gene encodes CDR1 MDHEN and CDR2 SYDVKM. The CDR3 sequence is 14 residues long. With 7 bases removed from V and 1 base from J, the gap between germline ends came to 13 bases. The CDR3 loop reads CASTEGHPNTEAFF. The CDR3, as DNA: TGTGCCAGCACCGAGGGACACCCGAACACTGAAGCTTTCTTT.

Ten or more counts support this clonotype. The chain recombines TRBV29-1 with TRBJ1-2; D perhaps matches TRBD1 (6 bases). Germline V gene data show CDR1 as SQVTM and CDR2 as ANQGSEA. This CDR3 is 11 amino acids long. V shed 3 bases and J shed 7 bases, with 9 bases lying between them. The CDR3 sequence: CSVEGGAGYTF. In DNA form, the CDR3 reads TGCAGCGTTGAGGGGGGGGCTGGCTACACCTTC.

The CDR3 DNA sequence: TGTGCCAGCTCACCACTTTGGACAGGGCGGGATGAGACCCAGTACTTC. Translation: CASSPLWTGRDETQYF. The chain is built from TRBV18 and TRBJ2-5, with 8 bases fitting TRBD1. V lost 1 base and J lost 5; bases outside the gene matches: 9. The V gene's germline CDR1 is KGHSH and CDR2 LQKENI. The CDR3 is made up of 16 amino acids.

The rearrangement uses TRBV10-3 and TRBJ2-7; a possible D gene is TRBD1 (7 bases). CDR1 and CDR2 (germline): ENHRY, SYGVKD. The germline V and J ends were trimmed by 6 bases and 4 bases, with 13 bases remaining between them. The CDR3 runs 13 residues. The DNA of the CDR3 is TGTGCCATCAGAGGACAGGAGGGGTACGAGCAGTACTTC. Its translation is CAIRGQEGYEQYF.

The V gene is TRBV29-1, the J gene TRBJ1-2; 7 bases agree with TRBD1. CDR1 SQVTM and CDR2 ANQGSEA come from the germline V gene. This CDR3 comprises 13 residues. V shed 6 bases and J 5 bases; nucleotides not matched to a gene: 9. The CDR3 reads CSVATGSKYGYTF. In DNA, the CDR3 is TGCAGCGTCGCGACAGGGTCGAAATATGGCTACACCTTC.

The chain joins TRBV5-4 to TRBJ2-3, with 8 bases lining up with TRBD1. Unmatched junction bases numbered 5, after V lost 3 bases and J lost 2 bases. The CDR3 has 15 residues. The germline V gene encodes CDR1 SGHNT and CDR2 YYREEE (reference sequence). The CDR3 sequence is CASSSRTGLTDTQYF. The CDR3 DNA sequence: TGTGCCAGCAGCTCAAGGACAGGGCTCACAGATACGCAGTATTTT.

This sequence joins TRBV29-1 and TRBJ2-3; the D gene is possibly TRBD2 (5 bases). Germline CDR1 and CDR2: SQVTM and ANQGSEA. V lost 5 bases to trimming and J lost 1 base, with 13 bases between them. The CDR3 runs to 14 residues. CDR3 residues: CSVRPAVRTDTQYF. CDR3 bases: TGCAGCGTTCGACCAGCGGTCCGCACAGATACGCAGTATTTT.

This clonotype was detected many times. This sequence joins TRBV28 and TRBJ2-7; 8 bases map to TRBD2. CDR3 length equals 13 residues. The germline V gene has CDR1 MDHEN and CDR2 SYDVKM. Unmatched junction bases numbered 0, after V lost 5 bases and J lost 0 bases. The CDR3 loop is CASSSGSSYEQYF. CDR3 in DNA: TGTGCCAGCAGTAGCGGGAGCTCCTACGAGCAGTACTTC.

This clonotype has just a few counts. The V gene is TRBV5-1, the J gene TRBJ2-7; 12 bases map to TRBD1. This CDR3 spans 19 amino acids. Germline V lookup: CDR1 SGHRS, CDR2 YFSETQ. The V and J ends lost 1 base and 0 bases, in that order; junction bases with no gene match: 11. The CDR3 loop is CASSLSPGQGARSSYEQYF. The CDR3 bases are TGCGCCAGCAGCTTGTCCCCGGGACAGGGGGCGAGGAGCTCCTACGAGCAGTACTTC.

The sample holds many counts of this clonotype. This sequence joins TRBV29-1 and TRBJ2-7; D is perhaps TRBD1 (5 bases). This CDR3 is built from 12 residues. The ends were cut back, 6 bases at V and 1 base at J, with 10 bases in the middle. Germline V gives CDR1 SQVTM, CDR2 ANQGSEA. The CDR3 sequence is CSVETESYEQYF. As DNA, the CDR3 is TGCAGCGTCGAGACAGAGTCCTACGAGCAGTACTTC.